This T cell receptor beta chain was found in a study of blood T cell repertoires in COVID-19. Study-level background: From the United States, Italy and Spain came samples of acute and convalescent COVID-19.

The CDR3 consists of 15 residues. Germline loops: CDR1 MNHNS, CDR2 SASEGT. V lost 2 bases and J lost 6, with 15 bases in between. In the source study's methods: The assay estimated nucleated cells by amplifying reference gene primers. Here immunoSEQ multiplex PCR was the method, and the copy in TCRdb shows in-frame clones only, minus some. The DNA gave D and trimming, while V, J and clone size come from that table. Of around 190,000 clones in the sample, under 80% were seen once. The source material was peripheral blood. This chain links TRBV6-1 with TRBJ2-3; D is perhaps TRBD1 (6 bases). This receptor was identified in a woman in her forties or fifties with acute or convalescent COVID-19. CDR3 in DNA: TGTGCCAGCAGTGAAAGTGGCAGGGGAGCCGATACGCAGTATTTT. It yields the protein CASSESGRGADTQYF.